The 20 T cell receptor beta chains reported below all come from one sample, sequenced in a study of preoperative IRX-2 immunotherapy in early breast cancer. Clones were read by immunoSEQ multiplex PCR, and TCRdb kept only the in-frame ones, dropping some. In the table there are 20,000 to 30,000 clones, 80% to 90% of which are singletons. Described treatment: preoperative locoregional IRX-2 cytokine immunotherapy. The sequences come from tumor tissue, collected after IRX-2 immunotherapy. Every receptor here comes from a human donor with breast cancer.

The chain couples TRBV19 to TRBJ2-3; tentative D call: TRBD2 (5 bases). The CDR3 spans 16 residues. CDR1 LNHDA and CDR2 SQIVND come from the germline V gene (reference sequence). Between the trimmed V and J ends, which lost 7 bases and 0 bases, there was a span of 17 bases. The CDR3 DNA sequence: TGTGCCAGTACCCCCGGGGTACGGCTTAGCACAGATACGCAGTATTTT. Amino acid sequence: CASTPGVRLSTDTQYF.

J is TRBJ1-2 and V is TRBV10-3, with TRBD1 identical over 7 bases. The CDR3 runs 12 residues. Germline lookup yields CDR1 ENHRY and CDR2 SYGVKD. With 4 bases clipped from V and 4 bases from J, the junction kept 0 bases outside the gene matches. The CDR3 DNA is TGTGCCATCAGTGGGACAGGCTATGGCTACACCTTC. This translates into CAISGTGYGYTF.

The V call is TRBV21-1, the J call TRBJ2-3; no DNA check was done on the table's D call, TRBD1. TRBV21-1 is termed a pseudogene. This CDR3 has 14 amino acids. CDR3 bases: TGTGCCAGCAGACAACAAGGGCAGGGAGATACGCAGTATTTT. The encoded protein is CASRQQGQGDTQYF.

The chain has TRBV6-5 and TRBJ2-1, with 8 bases identical to TRBD2. The CDR3 has 14 amino acids. Germline CDR1 and CDR2: MNHEY and SVGAGI. V lost 5 bases and J lost 3; bases outside the gene matches: 3. Here the CDR3 reads CASSNSGIYNEQFF. In DNA, the CDR3 is TGTGCCAGCAGTAATAGCGGGATCTACAATGAGCAGTTCTTC.

The chain employs TRBV6-1 and TRBJ2-5; D unclear. Trimming shortened V by 3 bases and J by 3 bases, and 8 bases separated the two germline ends. Germline V lookup: CDR1 MNHNS, CDR2 SASEGT. The CDR3 is 13 residues long. CDR3 residues: CASSDFRKETQYF. CDR3 in DNA: TGTGCCAGCAGTGATTTCCGAAAAGAGACCCAGTACTTC.

Only one count was recorded for this clone. The V gene is TRBV27, the J gene TRBJ1-2, with D possibly matching TRBD1 (6 bases). Germline CDR1 is MNHEY and CDR2 is SMNVEV (reference sequence). Trimming removed 6 bases at V and 1 base at J, with 15 bases between. The CDR3 runs 15 residues. CDR3 sequence reads: CASSRTAALNYGYTF. CDR3 sequence (DNA): TGTGCCAGCAGCCGGACAGCCGCGCTTAACTATGGCTACACCTTC.

The chain joins TRBV28 to TRBJ2-2, with D possibly being TRBD2 (5 bases). This CDR3 contains 15 residues. Germline assignment: CDR1 MDHEN and CDR2 SYDVKM. Trimming cost V 5 bases and J 1 base, with 11 bases left between them. CDR3 amino acids: CASSPRTVNTGELFF. CDR3 coding DNA: TGTGCCAGCAGTCCACGGACTGTGAACACCGGGGAGCTGTTTTTT.

DNA of the CDR3: TGTGCCAGCACCCGGGGACAGGGTTCCGAGACCCAGTACTTC. Amino acids: CASTRGQGSETQYF. This chain joins TRBV9 and TRBJ2-5; 9 nucleotides align to TRBD1. Trimming cost V 6 bases and J 5 bases; bases outside gene matches: 8. CDR1 is SGDLS, CDR2 YYNGEE, per germline. The CDR3 sequence is 14 residues long.

V is TRBV5-1 and J is TRBJ1-2; 7 positions match TRBD1. Looked up from germline, CDR1 is SGHRS and CDR2 is YFSETQ. The CDR3 extends over 15 amino acids. J lost 4 bases, V lost 3 bases, and 9 bases had no gene match. Here the CDR3 reads CASSSGQGGSYGYTF. CDR3 nucleotides: TGCGCCAGCAGCTCCGGCCAAGGGGGCAGCTATGGCTACACCTTC.

This sequence joins TRBV30 and TRBJ1-5, with TRBD1 matching over 10 bases. The CDR3 spans 15 residues. Germline-derived CDR1 and CDR2 are GTSNPN and SVGIG (reference sequence). The J segment lost 4 bases and the V segment lost 1 base, leaving 4 bases of the junction unmatched. The CDR3 loop is CAWSAGTGANQPQHF. As DNA, the CDR3 is TGTGCCTGGAGTGCCGGGACAGGGGCAAATCAGCCCCAGCATTTT.

The gene calls are TRBV19 and TRBJ1-5, with 9 bases matching TRBD1. The V gene's germline CDR1 is LNHDA and CDR2 SQIVND (reference sequence). J gave up 2 bases and V 4 bases, and 0 bases lay outside the gene matches. The CDR3 sequence is 14 residues long. The CDR3, as DNA: TGTGCCAGTAGTAGGACAGGGGGCAATCAGCCCCAGCATTTT. Protein: CASSRTGGNQPQHF.

This rearrangement joins TRBV7-2 to TRBJ2-1; 8 bases align to TRBD2. The CDR3 totals 14 residues. Germline CDR1 and CDR2: SGHTA and FQGNSA. With 5 bases clipped from V and 2 bases from J, the junction kept 2 bases outside the gene matches. Here the CDR3 DNA reads TGTGCCAGCAGCAAGACTAGCGCCTACAATGAGCAGTTCTTC. It yields the protein CASSKTSAYNEQFF. Full variable domain (rest looked up from reference TRBV7-2 and TRBJ2-1): GAGVSQSPSNKVTEKGKDVELRCDPISGHTALYWYRQSLGQGLEFLIYFQGNSAPDKSGLPSDRFSAERTGGSVSTLTIQRTQQEDSAVYLCASSKTSAYNEQFFGPGTRLTVL.

CDR3 in amino acids: CASSHAGGEEETQYF. In nucleotides, the CDR3 is TGCGCCAGCAGCCACGCGGGGGGGGAAGAGGAGACCCAGTACTTC. This chain joins TRBV4-1 and TRBJ2-5; TRBD2 agrees at 9 bases. The length of the CDR3 is 15 residues. Germline values: CDR1 MGHRA, CDR2 YSYEKL. J gave up 5 bases and V 3 bases, and 7 bases lay outside the gene matches.

V usage is TRBV2 and J usage is TRBJ2-7; D possibly corresponds to TRBD1 (5 bases). V lost 4 bases and J lost 7, with 23 bases in between. Germline lookup yields CDR1 SNHLY and CDR2 FYNNEI. The CDR3 spans 16 residues. The CDR3 loop is CASSVGGQGSRREQYF. For the CDR3, the DNA is TGTGCCAGCAGTGTCGGTGGGCAGGGATCAAGAAGGGAGCAGTACTTC.

This chain joins TRBV6-6 and TRBJ2-1; TRBD2 agrees at 12 bases. CDR1 MNHNY and CDR2 SVGAGI come from the germline V gene (reference sequence). The junction had 8 bases not matched to a gene; V was cut back by 4 bases and J by 16 bases. This CDR3 region has 13 residues. The CDR3 DNA reads TGTGCCAGCAGTTGGGAACTAGCGGGGGGCTATTTCTTC. Amino acid sequence: CASSWELAGGYFF.

V is TRBV7-9 and J is TRBJ2-1; 9 bases are shared with TRBD2. The CDR3 contains 14 residues. Germline values: CDR1 SEHNR, CDR2 FQNEAQ (reference sequence). V lost 9 bases and J lost 4; bases outside the gene matches: 7. The CDR3 coding sequence is TGTGCCAGTTCCCGACTAGCGGCATACAATGAGCAGTTCTTC. It is translated as CASSRLAAYNEQFF.

The chain combines TRBV4-2 with TRBJ2-5; D gene uncertain. Trimming shortened V by 5 bases and J by 5 bases, and 18 bases separated the two germline ends. CDR3 length: 15 residues. From germline, CDR1 is LGHNA and CDR2 YNFKEQ. CDR3: CASSSEVRVRETQYF. CDR3 DNA sequence: TGTGCCAGCAGCTCCGAAGTTCGGGTTCGGGAGACCCAGTACTTC.

The chain carries TRBV5-1 and TRBJ2-1, with TRBD2 matching 9 bases. The V gene end was trimmed by 0 bases and the J gene end by 9 bases; junction bases not matched to a gene: 10. The CDR3 has 16 residues. Germline V gene data show CDR1 as SGHRS and CDR2 as YFSETQ. CDR3 amino acids: CASSLDVAGVSGEQFF. The CDR3 nucleotides read TGCGCCAGCAGCTTGGATGTAGCGGGAGTGAGCGGTGAGCAGTTCTTC. Full variable domain (rest looked up from reference TRBV5-1 and TRBJ2-1): KAGVTQTPRYLIKTRGQQVTLSCSPISGHRSVSWYQQTPGQGLQFLFEYFSETQRNKGNFPGRFSGRQFSNSRSEMNVSTLELGDSALYLCASSLDVAGVSGEQFFGPGTRLTVL.

The CDR3 DNA sequence: TGTGCCAGCAGTGAAGGATCACGCGGTAATGAAAAACTGTTTTTT. Its translation is CASSEGSRGNEKLFF. The rearrangement uses TRBV6-1 and TRBJ1-4, with D uncertain. V lost 1 base, J lost 4 bases, and 10 bases lay in between. The germline gives CDR1 MNHNS, CDR2 SASEGT. This CDR3 comprises 15 residues.

The chain combines TRBV28 with TRBJ1-2, with TRBD1 matching 9 bases. Losses at the gene ends were 8 bases for V and 7 bases for J; bases not matched to a gene: 8. CDR3 length: 13 amino acids. CDR1 is MDHEN and CDR2 is SYDVKM in the germline V gene. This CDR3 is CASQQGALLGYTF. The CDR3 coding sequence is TGTGCCAGCCAACAGGGGGCGCTCCTTGGCTACACCTTC.